A single sample gave rise to the 21 T cell receptor beta chains below, sequenced in a study of T-cell memory formation after mild COVID-19. Via MiXCR, TCRdb re-called the 5' RACE reads, giving one row per CDR3 protein. The data show roughly 89,000 distinct CDR3 sequences, roughly 16% seen once. Sequenced sample: PBMCs or a T cell subset sorted from them (not recorded which). Source of these receptors: a man younger than 35 who had mild COVID-19 (a few samples of this study predate the infection). Cell type and time point are not known.

There are a few counts of this clonotype. V and J are TRBV6-6 and TRBJ2-3; D possibly corresponds to TRBD1 (6 bases). This CDR3 contains 15 residues. The germline V gene has CDR1 MNHNY and CDR2 SVGAGI (reference sequence). Trimming shortened V by 0 bases and J by 3 bases, and 10 bases separated the two germline ends. The CDR3 DNA sequence: TGTGCCAGCAGTTACTCGGGACACGCGACAGATACGCAGTATTTT. This encodes CASSYSGHATDTQYF.

In this sample, this clonotype turned up a few times. The DNA for the CDR3 is TGCGCCAGCAGCCAAGCGGTACAGGGGATAGGTCCCTACGAGCAGTACTTC. This sequence encodes CASSQAVQGIGPYEQYF. The rearrangement uses TRBV4-3 and TRBJ2-7, with 7 bases matching TRBD1. This CDR3 region has 17 residues. The V segment lost 1 base and the J segment 2 bases; nucleotides outside the gene matches: 11. Germline V gene data show CDR1 as LGHNA and CDR2 as YSLEER.

This chain links TRBV28 with TRBJ2-2; D perhaps matches TRBD1 (5 bases). Germline V gene data show CDR1 as MDHEN and CDR2 as SYDVKM. The CDR3 is 15 amino acids. V gave up 3 bases and J gave up 2 bases, with 10 bases separating them. The CDR3 protein is CASSFRTTNTGELFF. In DNA form, the CDR3 reads TGTGCCAGCAGTTTTCGGACAACAAACACCGGGGAGCTGTTTTTT.

This chain joins TRBV7-6 and TRBJ2-3; D might be TRBD1 (5 bases). CDR1 and CDR2 (germline): SGHVS, FNYEAQ. V was shortened by 2 bases and J by 1 base, with 13 bases between the two germline ends. CDR3 length: 16 amino acids. The CDR3 DNA is TGTGCCAGCAGCTTACAGGGTTATCAGGGCACAGATACGCAGTATTTT. Translation: CASSLQGYQGTDTQYF.

J is TRBJ1-4 and V is TRBV15, with D perhaps matching TRBD1 (5 bases). Trimming removed 6 bases at V and 0 bases at J, with 14 bases between. Germline CDR1 and CDR2: LNHNV and YYDKDF (reference sequence). The CDR3 contains 16 residues. The CDR3 nucleotides read TGTGCCACCAGTTCAGGGTATGAGGCAACTAATGAAAAACTGTTTTTT. Protein sequence: CATSSGYEATNEKLFF.

This clonotype showed up just a few times. This sequence joins TRBV28 and TRBJ2-1, with D perhaps matching TRBD1 or TRBD2 (5 bases each). The germline gives CDR1 MDHEN, CDR2 SYDVKM. Trimming cost V 5 bases and J 9 bases, with 17 bases left between them. This CDR3 is 14 amino acids long. CDR3 in DNA: TGTGCCAGCAGTGGCCTCGGGACGGCGGGTGAGCAGTTCTTC. This sequence encodes CASSGLGTAGEQFF.

The chain uses TRBV7-3 and TRBJ2-2; D remains ambiguous. V was trimmed by 4 bases and J by 6 bases, leaving 6 bases between them. Germline CDR1 is SGHTA and CDR2 is FQGTGA. This CDR3 contains 12 residues. The CDR3 nucleotides are TGTGCCAGCAGCTACATCGCCGGGGAGCTGTTTTTT. Translation: CASSYIAGELFF.

This chain joins TRBV7-2 and TRBJ1-5, with 7 bases lining up with TRBD1. The CDR3 consists of 15 residues. With V trimmed by 5 bases and J by 7 bases, 11 bases remained unmatched. Germline V gene sequence: CDR1 SGHTA, CDR2 FQGNSA. The CDR3 bases are TGTGCCAGCAGCCGCTCTCGACAGGGAGGACAGCCCCAGCATTTT. This sequence encodes CASSRSRQGGQPQHF. Together with reference TRBV7-2 and TRBJ1-5, the CDR3 gives the full variable domain: GAGVSQSPSNKVTEKGKDVELRCDPISGHTALYWYRQSLGQGLEFLIYFQGNSAPDKSGLPSDRFSAERTGGSVSTLTIQRTQQEDSAVYLCASSRSRQGGQPQHFGDGTRLSIL.

The chain employs TRBV12-5 and TRBJ2-1, with 9 bases identical to TRBD1. The germline V gene encodes CDR1 LGHNT and CDR2 FRNRAP. The trim removed 7 bases at V and 7 bases at J, leaving 11 bases unmatched. This CDR3 is 15 amino acids long. The DNA for the CDR3 is TGTGCTAGTGCCCTTTTGGACAGGGGCCTTAATGAGCAGTTCTTC. Its translation: CASALLDRGLNEQFF.

The rearrangement uses TRBV27 and TRBJ2-1; no clear D gene. The V and J ends lost 6 bases and 5 bases respectively, with 17 bases between them. The CDR3 contains 15 residues. The germline V gene has CDR1 MNHEY and CDR2 SMNVEV (reference sequence). Here the CDR3 DNA reads TGTGCCAGCAGCTTCAGTTACCTTGCCCACAATGAGCAGTTCTTC. Translation: CASSFSYLAHNEQFF.

This clonotype was seen more than once but under ten times. The chain employs TRBV6-5 and TRBJ2-5; TRBD2 aligns across 10 bases. Germline loops: CDR1 MNHEY, CDR2 SVGAGI. V gave up 6 bases and J gave up 1 base; unmatched junction bases: 5. There are 15 residues in the CDR3. This CDR3 reads CASSLLAGPQETQYF. The CDR3 DNA is TGTGCCAGCAGCCTACTAGCGGGGCCCCAAGAGACCCAGTACTTC.

The chain recombines TRBV10-3 with TRBJ2-7; the D gene could be TRBD1 or TRBD2 (5 bases each). With 4 bases removed from V and 6 bases from J, the gap between germline ends came to 10 bases. Germline V gene lookup returns CDR1 ENHRY and CDR2 SYGVKD. The CDR3 is 12 residues long. The chain's CDR3 is CAISGDEGEQYF. The CDR3 bases are TGTGCCATCAGTGGGGACGAGGGCGAGCAGTACTTC.

This clonotype was observed a handful of times. The chain uses TRBV19 and TRBJ2-5; 8 bases align to TRBD1. The CDR3 is made up of 14 amino acids. Losses at the gene ends were 6 bases for V and 1 base for J; bases not matched to a gene: 4. Germline V lookup: CDR1 LNHDA, CDR2 SQIVND (reference sequence). Written as DNA, the CDR3 is TGTGCCAGTAGGATCACAGGGGGCCAAGAGACCCAGTACTTC. This codes for CASRITGGQETQYF. The full variable domain, its missing parts supplied by reference TRBV19 and TRBJ2-5, is DGGITQSPKYLFRKEGQNVTLSCEQNLNHDAMYWYRQDPGQGLRLIYYSQIVNDFQKGDIAEGYSVSREKKESFPLTVTSAQKNPTAFYLCASRITGGQETQYFGPGTRLLVL.

This clonotype was observed a handful of times. The genes are TRBV7-9 and TRBJ2-1; possible D gene TRBD1, 5 bases. V was trimmed by 5 bases and J by 10 bases, leaving 12 bases between them. The germline V gene has CDR1 SEHNR and CDR2 FQNEAQ (reference sequence). The CDR3 is 12 amino acids. CDR3 DNA: TGTGCCAGCAGCCGCGACAGCATCGAGCAGTTCTTC. Translating gives CASSRDSIEQFF.

This clonotype came up a few times. The chain links TRBV4-1 to TRBJ1-5; possible D gene TRBD1, 5 bases. The CDR3 spans 15 residues. V dropped 1 base and J dropped 5 bases, with 12 bases sitting between them. Germline assignment: CDR1 MGHRA and CDR2 YSYEKL. CDR3 protein: CASSQAPPGHQPQHF. CDR3 DNA sequence: TGCGCCAGCAGCCAAGCCCCGCCGGGGCATCAGCCCCAGCATTTT.

The table lists this clonotype with a few counts. Written as DNA, the CDR3 is TGCGCCAGCAGCCCGGTTTTGAGGGACTATGGCTACACCTTC. This translates into CASSPVLRDYGYTF. V is TRBV5-1 and J is TRBJ1-2; the D is unclear. The germline V gene encodes CDR1 SGHRS and CDR2 YFSETQ. This CDR3 contains 14 residues. The V end lost 4 bases, the J end lost 3 bases, and 13 bases lay between the germline ends.

This clonotype has more than one count but fewer than ten. This chain joins TRBV5-1 and TRBJ2-5; 9 nucleotides line up with TRBD2. The CDR3 consists of 17 residues. Germline CDR1 reads SGHRS; CDR2 reads YFSETQ. Losses at the gene ends were 0 bases for V and 2 bases for J; bases not matched to a gene: 8. The CDR3 coding sequence is TGCGCCAGCAGCTTGGTCCCTAGCGGGGATTTACAAGAGACCCAGTACTTC. Translation gives CASSLVPSGDLQETQYF. The variable domain in full, completed from reference TRBV5-1 and TRBJ2-5, reads KAGVTQTPRYLIKTRGQQVTLSCSPISGHRSVSWYQQTPGQGLQFLFEYFSETQRNKGNFPGRFSGRQFSNSRSEMNVSTLELGDSALYLCASSLVPSGDLQETQYFGPGTRLLVL.

This rearrangement joins TRBV15 to TRBJ1-3; tentatively, D is TRBD1 (5 bases). V lost 5 bases and J lost 1, with 9 bases in between. CDR1 and CDR2 from the germline V gene are LNHNV and YYDKDF (reference sequence). This CDR3 has 14 amino acids. The CDR3 loop is CATSDRLSGNTIYF. CDR3 in DNA: TGTGCCACCAGCGACAGACTTTCTGGAAACACCATATATTTT.

The rearrangement joins TRBV4-1 to TRBJ2-7; tentatively, D is TRBD2 (5 bases). The CDR3 has 14 residues. Between the trimmed V and J ends, which lost 3 bases and 9 bases, there was a span of 18 bases. Germline assignment: CDR1 MGHRA and CDR2 YSYEKL. The CDR3 sequence: CASSQTTGIGSQYF. In nucleotides, the CDR3 is TGCGCCAGCAGCCAGACCACGGGGATTGGATCGCAGTACTTC.

This clonotype was detected only a few times. This rearrangement joins TRBV12-3 or TRBV12-4 to TRBJ1-6; D is possibly TRBD1 (6 bases). V dropped 6 bases and J dropped 2 bases, with 14 bases sitting between them. The CDR3 runs to 16 residues. The CDR3 sequence: CASSPRGDTYNSPLHF. Here the CDR3 DNA reads TGTGCCAGCAGCCCGAGGGGGGATACCTATAATTCACCCCTCCACTTT.

The V and J genes are TRBV27 and TRBJ2-2; maybe TRBD2 (7 bases). The CDR3 contains 15 residues. Germline values: CDR1 MNHEY, CDR2 SMNVEV (reference sequence). Between the trimmed V and J ends, which lost 6 bases and 9 bases, there was a span of 20 bases. In nucleotides, the CDR3 is TGTGCCAGCAGCCTACCGGGGGGCCCACCCAGGGAGCTGTTTTTT. As protein: CASSLPGGPPRELFF.